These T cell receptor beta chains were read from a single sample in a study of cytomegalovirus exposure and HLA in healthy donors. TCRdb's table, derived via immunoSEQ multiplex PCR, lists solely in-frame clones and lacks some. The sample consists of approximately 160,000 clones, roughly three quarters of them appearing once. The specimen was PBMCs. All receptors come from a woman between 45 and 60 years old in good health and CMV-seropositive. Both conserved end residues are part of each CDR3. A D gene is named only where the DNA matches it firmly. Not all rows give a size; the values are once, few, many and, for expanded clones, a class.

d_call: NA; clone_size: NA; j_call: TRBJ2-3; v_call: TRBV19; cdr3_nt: TGTGCCAGTAGTCCATCTAGCAACCGTGGCGATACGCAGTATTTT; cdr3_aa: CASSPSSNRGDTQYF
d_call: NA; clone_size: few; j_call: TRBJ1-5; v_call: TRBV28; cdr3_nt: TGTGCCAGCAAGCAGGGAGGCCATAGCAATCAGCCCCAGCATTTT; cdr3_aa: CASKQGGHSNQPQHF
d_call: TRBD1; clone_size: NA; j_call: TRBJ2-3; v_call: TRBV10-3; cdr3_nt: TGTGCCATCAGTGACCCCCACAGGGGGCTGGGCACAGATACGCAGTATTTT; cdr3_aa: CAISDPHRGLGTDTQYF
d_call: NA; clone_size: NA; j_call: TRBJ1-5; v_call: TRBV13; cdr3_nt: TGTGCCAGCAGCTTAGGCCAGGCCCCTAATCAGCCCCAGCATTTT; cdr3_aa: CASSLGQAPNQPQHF
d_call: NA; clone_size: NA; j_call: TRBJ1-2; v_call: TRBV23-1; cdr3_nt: TGCGCCAGCAGTCACAACTATGAGAGGGAAAGGGACTATGGCTACACCTTC; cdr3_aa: CASSHNYERERDYGYTF
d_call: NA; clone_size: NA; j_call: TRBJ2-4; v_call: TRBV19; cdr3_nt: TGTGCCAGTAGCCTTGAAGGAGGGGCTGGCCAGTACTTC; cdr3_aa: CASSLEGGAGQYF
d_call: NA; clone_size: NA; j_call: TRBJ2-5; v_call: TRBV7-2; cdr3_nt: TGTGCCAGCAGCTTAGCTTTCTCGGACTTCCGCCAAGAGACCCAGTACTTC; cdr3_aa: CASSLAFSDFRQETQYF
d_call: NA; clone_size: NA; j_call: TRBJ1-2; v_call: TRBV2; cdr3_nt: TGTGCCAGCACCGTTTATCTCAGGGATGGCTACACCTTC; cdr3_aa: CASTVYLRDGYTF
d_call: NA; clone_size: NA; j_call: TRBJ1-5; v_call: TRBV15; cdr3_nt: TGTGCCACCAGCAGAGATCTCGGTAGCAATCAGCCCCAGCATTTT; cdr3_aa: CATSRDLGSNQPQHF
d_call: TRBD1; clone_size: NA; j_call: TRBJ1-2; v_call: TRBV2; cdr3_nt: TGTGCCAGCAGTTTCCTTGGACAGGGGGCTTATGGCTACACCTTC; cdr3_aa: CASSFLGQGAYGYTF
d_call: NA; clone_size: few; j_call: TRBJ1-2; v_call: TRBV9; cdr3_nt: TGTGCCAGCAGCACTCCAGGGATTTATTATGGCTACACCTTC; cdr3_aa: CASSTPGIYYGYTF
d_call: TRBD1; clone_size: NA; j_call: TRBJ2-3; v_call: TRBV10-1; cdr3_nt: TGCGCCAGCAGTAGTGGGACAGCGGTTGGTGGGCAGTATTTT; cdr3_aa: CASSSGTAVGGQYF
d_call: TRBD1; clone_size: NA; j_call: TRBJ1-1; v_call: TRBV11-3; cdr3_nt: TGTGCCAGCAGCTCACCGGGACAGGGAAACACTGAAGCTTTCTTT; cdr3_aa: CASSSPGQGNTEAFF
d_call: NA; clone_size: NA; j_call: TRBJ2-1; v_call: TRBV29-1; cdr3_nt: TGCAGCGTTCGCGGGAAAACTGCAAGCTCCTACAATGAGCAGTTCTTC; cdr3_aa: CSVRGKTASSYNEQFF
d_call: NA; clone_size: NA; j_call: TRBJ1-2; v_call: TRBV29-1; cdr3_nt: TGCAGCGTTGCAGGGTTTAACTATGGCTACACCTTC; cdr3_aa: CSVAGFNYGYTF
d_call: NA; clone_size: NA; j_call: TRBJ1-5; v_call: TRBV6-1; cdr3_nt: TGTGCCAGCAGCCCCCGGGGGGACGTGGATCAGCCCCAGCATTTT; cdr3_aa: CASSPRGDVDQPQHF
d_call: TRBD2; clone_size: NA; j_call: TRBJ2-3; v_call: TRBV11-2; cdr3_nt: TGTGCCAGCACCATGGGTAGCGGGTGGGGCGCAGATACGCAGTATTTT; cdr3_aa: CASTMGSGWGADTQYF
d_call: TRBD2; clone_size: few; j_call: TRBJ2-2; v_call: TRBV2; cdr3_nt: TGTGCCAGCGGGACTAGCGGAGAGAACACCGGGGAGCTGTTTTTT; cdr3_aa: CASGTSGENTGELFF
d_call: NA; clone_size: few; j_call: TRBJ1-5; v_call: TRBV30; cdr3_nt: TGTGCCTGGAGTACGGAGACGGGGCAGCCCCAGCATTTT; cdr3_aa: CAWSTETGQPQHF
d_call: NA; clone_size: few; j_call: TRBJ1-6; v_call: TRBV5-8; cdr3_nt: TGTGCCAGCAGCCCTCCCCCCGGTCTAAAGGGGTTTGGGAATTCACCCCTCCACTTT; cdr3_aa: CASSPPPGLKGFGNSPLHF
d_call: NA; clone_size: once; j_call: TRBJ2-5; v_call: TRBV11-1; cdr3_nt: TGTGCCAGCAGTCCTAGGCGTCGGGAGACCCAGTACTTC; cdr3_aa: CASSPRRRETQYF
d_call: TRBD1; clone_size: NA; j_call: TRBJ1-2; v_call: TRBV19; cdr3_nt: TGTGCCAGTAGTACCGACAGGGGCTGGAAAGGCTACACCTTC; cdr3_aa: CASSTDRGWKGYTF
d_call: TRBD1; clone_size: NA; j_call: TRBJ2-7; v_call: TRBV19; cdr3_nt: TGTGCCAGTAGTCCGGACAGGGGGCGGGAGCAGTACTTC; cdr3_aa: CASSPDRGREQYF
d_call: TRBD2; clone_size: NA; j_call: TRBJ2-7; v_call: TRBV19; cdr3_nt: TGTGCCAGTAGTATTGTAGCGGGAGGGAACGAGCAGTACTTC; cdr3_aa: CASSIVAGGNEQYF